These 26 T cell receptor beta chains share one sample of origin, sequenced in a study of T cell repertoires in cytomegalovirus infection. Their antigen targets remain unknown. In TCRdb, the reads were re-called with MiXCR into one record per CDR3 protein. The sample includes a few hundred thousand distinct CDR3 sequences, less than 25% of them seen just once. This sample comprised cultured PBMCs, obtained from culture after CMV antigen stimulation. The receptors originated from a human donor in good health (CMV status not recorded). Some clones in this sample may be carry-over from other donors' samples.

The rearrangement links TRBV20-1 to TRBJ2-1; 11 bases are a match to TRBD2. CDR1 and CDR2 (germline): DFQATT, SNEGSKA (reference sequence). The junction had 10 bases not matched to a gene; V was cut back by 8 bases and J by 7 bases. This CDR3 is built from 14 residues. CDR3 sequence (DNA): TGCAGTTTCCTACTAGCGGGAGTAAGTAATGAGCAGTTCTTC. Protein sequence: CSFLLAGVSNEQFF.

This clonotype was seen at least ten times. CDR3 amino acids: CASSSTLSGGMNTEAFF. The CDR3 region has the DNA TGTGCCAGCAGCTCCACACTGTCAGGGGGAATGAACACTGAAGCTTTCTTT. The chain carries TRBV7-9 and TRBJ1-1; 7 positions match TRBD1. V shed 4 bases, J shed 0 bases, and the junction held 11 bases outside the gene matches. In germline, CDR1 is SEHNR, CDR2 FQNEAQ (reference sequence). The CDR3 loop spans 17 amino acids. Full variable domain (missing parts from reference TRBV7-9 and TRBJ1-1): DTGVSQNPRHKITKRGQNVTFRCDPISEHNRLYWYRQTLGQGPEFLTYFQNEAQLEKSRLLSDRFSAERPKGSFSTLEIQRTEQGDSAMYLCASSSTLSGGMNTEAFFGQGTRLTVV.

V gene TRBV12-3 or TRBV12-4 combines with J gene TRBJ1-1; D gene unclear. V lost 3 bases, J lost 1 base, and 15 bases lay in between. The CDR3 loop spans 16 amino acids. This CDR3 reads CASSFRRVTRNTEAFF. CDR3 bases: TGTGCCAGCAGTTTTCGAAGAGTTACACGGAACACTGAAGCTTTCTTT.

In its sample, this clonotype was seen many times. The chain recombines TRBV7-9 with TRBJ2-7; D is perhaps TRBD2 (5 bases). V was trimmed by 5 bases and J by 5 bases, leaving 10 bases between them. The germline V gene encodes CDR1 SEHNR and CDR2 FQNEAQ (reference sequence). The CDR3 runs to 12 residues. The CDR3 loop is CASSTRGDEQYF. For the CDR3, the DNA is TGTGCCAGCAGCACCCGGGGAGACGAGCAGTACTTC.

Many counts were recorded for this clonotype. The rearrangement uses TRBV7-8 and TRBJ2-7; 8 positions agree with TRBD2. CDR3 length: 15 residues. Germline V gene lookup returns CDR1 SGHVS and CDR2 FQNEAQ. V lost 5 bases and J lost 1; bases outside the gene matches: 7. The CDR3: CASSLLADLSYEQYF. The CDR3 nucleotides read TGTGCCAGCAGCCTACTAGCGGATCTATCCTACGAGCAGTACTTC.

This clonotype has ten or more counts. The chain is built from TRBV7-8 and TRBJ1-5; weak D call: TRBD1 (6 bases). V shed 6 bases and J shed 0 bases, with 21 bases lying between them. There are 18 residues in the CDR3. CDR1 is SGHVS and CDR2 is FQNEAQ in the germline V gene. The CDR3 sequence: CASSYKNRAVGSNQPQHF. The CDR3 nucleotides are TGTGCCAGCAGTTACAAAAACAGGGCCGTGGGTAGCAATCAGCCCCAGCATTTT.

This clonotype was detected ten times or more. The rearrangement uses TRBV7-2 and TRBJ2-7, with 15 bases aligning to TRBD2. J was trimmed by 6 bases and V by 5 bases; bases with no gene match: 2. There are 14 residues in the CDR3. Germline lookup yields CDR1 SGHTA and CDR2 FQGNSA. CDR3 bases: TGTGCCAGCAGCCTGGGACTAGCGGGAGGCGAGCAGTACGTC. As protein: CASSLGLAGGEQYV.

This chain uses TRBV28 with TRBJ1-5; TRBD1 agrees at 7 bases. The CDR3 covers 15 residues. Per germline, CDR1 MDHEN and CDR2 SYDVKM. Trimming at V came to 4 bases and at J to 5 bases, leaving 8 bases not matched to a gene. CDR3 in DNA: TGTGCCAGCAGTTACCCGACAGGGTCGGATCAGCCCCAGCATTTT. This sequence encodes CASSYPTGSDQPQHF. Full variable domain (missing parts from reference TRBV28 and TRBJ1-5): DVKVTQSSRYLVKRTGEKVFLECVQDMDHENMFWYRQDPGLGLRLIYFSYDVKMKEKGDIPEGYSVSREKKERFSLILESASTNQTSMYLCASSYPTGSDQPQHFGDGTRLSIL.

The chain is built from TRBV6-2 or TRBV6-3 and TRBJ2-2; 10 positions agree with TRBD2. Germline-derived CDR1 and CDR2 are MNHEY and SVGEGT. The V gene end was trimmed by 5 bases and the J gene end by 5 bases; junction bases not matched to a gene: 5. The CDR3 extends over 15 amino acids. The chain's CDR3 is CASSPSGSWTGELFF. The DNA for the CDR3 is TGTGCCAGCAGTCCTAGCGGGAGTTGGACCGGGGAGCTGTTTTTT.

The CDR3 spells CATSPRRTTNTEAFF. CDR3 in DNA: TGTGCCACCTCCCCCCGGAGGACAACGAACACTGAAGCTTTCTTT. The V gene is TRBV12-3 or TRBV12-4, the J gene TRBJ1-1; TRBD1 is a possible D gene (5 bases). This CDR3 region has 15 residues. V lost 10 bases, J lost 1 base, and 19 bases lay in between.

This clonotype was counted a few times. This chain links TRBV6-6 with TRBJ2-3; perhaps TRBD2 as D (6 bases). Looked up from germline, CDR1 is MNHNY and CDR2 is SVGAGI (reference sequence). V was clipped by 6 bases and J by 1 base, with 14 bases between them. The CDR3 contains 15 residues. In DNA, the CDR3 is TGTGCCAGCAGAGCGGGTCCAGGAGGCACAGATACGCAGTATTTT. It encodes CASRAGPGGTDTQYF.

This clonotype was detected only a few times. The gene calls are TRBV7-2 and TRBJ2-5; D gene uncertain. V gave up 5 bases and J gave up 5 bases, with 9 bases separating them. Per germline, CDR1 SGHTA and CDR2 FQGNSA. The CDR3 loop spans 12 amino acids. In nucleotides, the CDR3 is TGTGCCAGCAGCACCTACGGGGAGACCCAGTACTTC. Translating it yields CASSTYGETQYF. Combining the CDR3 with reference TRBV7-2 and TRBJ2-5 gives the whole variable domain GAGVSQSPSNKVTEKGKDVELRCDPISGHTALYWYRQSLGQGLEFLIYFQGNSAPDKSGLPSDRFSAERTGGSVSTLTIQRTQQEDSAVYLCASSTYGETQYFGPGTRLLVL.

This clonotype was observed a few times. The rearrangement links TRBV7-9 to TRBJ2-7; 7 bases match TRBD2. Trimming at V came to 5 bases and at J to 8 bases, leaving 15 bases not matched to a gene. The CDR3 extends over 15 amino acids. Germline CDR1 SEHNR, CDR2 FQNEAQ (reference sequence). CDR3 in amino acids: CASSAPSAGTDKQYF. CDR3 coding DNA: TGTGCCAGCAGCGCCCCCTCAGCGGGAACCGACAAGCAGTACTTC. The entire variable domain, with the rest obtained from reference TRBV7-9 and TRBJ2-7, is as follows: DTGVSQNPRHKITKRGQNVTFRCDPISEHNRLYWYRQTLGQGPEFLTYFQNEAQLEKSRLLSDRFSAERPKGSFSTLEIQRTEQGDSAMYLCASSAPSAGTDKQYFGPGTRLTVT.

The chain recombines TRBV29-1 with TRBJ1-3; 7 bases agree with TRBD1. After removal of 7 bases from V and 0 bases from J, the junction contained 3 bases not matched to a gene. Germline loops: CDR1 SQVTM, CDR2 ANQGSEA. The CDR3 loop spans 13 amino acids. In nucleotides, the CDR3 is TGCAGCGGGACAGGCACCTCTGGAAACACCATATATTTT. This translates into CSGTGTSGNTIYF.

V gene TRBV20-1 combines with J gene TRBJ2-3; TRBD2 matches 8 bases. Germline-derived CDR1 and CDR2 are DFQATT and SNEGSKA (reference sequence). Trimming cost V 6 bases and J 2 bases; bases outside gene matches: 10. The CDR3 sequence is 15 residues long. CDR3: CSAHGAGDFTDTQYF. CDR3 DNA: TGCAGTGCCCACGGAGCGGGAGACTTCACAGATACGCAGTATTTT.

CDR3 sequence: CSARAGHSYEQYV. CDR3 sequence (DNA): TGCAGTGCTAGAGCGGGACACTCCTACGAGCAGTACGTC. The chain links TRBV20-1 to TRBJ2-7; perhaps TRBD1 as D (6 bases). The CDR3 contains 13 residues. The V end lost 1 base, the J end lost 0 bases, and 7 bases lay between the germline ends. Germline CDR1 reads DFQATT; CDR2 reads SNEGSKA (reference sequence).

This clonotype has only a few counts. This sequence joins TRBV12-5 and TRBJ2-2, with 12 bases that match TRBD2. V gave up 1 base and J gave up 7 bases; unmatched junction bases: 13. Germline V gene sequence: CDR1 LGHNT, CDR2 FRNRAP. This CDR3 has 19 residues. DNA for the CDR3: TGTGCTAGTGGTTTGGCCCTCGGGGCTAGCGGGAGGGCCGGCGGGGAGCTGTTTTTT. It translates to CASGLALGASGRAGGELFF.

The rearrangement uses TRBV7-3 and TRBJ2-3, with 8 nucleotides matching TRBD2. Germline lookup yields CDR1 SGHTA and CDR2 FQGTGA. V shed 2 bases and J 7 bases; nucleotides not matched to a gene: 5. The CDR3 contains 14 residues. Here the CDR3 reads CASSLAGGRNTQYF. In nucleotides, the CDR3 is TGTGCCAGCAGCTTAGCGGGAGGAAGGAATACGCAGTATTTT.

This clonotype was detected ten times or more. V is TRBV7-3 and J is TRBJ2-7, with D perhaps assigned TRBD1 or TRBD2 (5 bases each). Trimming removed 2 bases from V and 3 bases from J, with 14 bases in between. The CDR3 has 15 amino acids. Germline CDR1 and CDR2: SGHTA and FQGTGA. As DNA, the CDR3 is TGTGCCAGCAGCTTAGGGGCTAGCAAGGTCTACGAGCAGTACTTC. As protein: CASSLGASKVYEQYF.

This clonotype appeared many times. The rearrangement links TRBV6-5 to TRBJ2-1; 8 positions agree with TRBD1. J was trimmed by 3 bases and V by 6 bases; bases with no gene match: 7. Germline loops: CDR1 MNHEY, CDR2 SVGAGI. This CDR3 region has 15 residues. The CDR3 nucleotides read TGTGCCAGCAGCCGGAGACAGGGGTTCTACAATGAGCAGTTCTTC. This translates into CASSRRQGFYNEQFF.

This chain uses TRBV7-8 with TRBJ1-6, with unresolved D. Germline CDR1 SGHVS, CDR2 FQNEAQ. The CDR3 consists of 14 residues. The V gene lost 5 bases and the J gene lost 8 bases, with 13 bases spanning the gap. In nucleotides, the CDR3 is TGTGCCAGCAGCCTACCACACCGCGATTCACCCCTCCACTTT. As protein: CASSLPHRDSPLHF.

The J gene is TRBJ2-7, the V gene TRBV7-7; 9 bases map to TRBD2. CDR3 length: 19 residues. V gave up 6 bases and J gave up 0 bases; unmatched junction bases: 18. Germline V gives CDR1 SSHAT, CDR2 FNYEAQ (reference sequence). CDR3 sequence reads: CASRLDIGSGSESSYEQYF. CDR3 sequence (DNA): TGTGCCAGCAGACTAGATATAGGTAGCGGGAGTGAGAGCTCCTACGAGCAGTACTTC.

For the CDR3, the DNA is TGCGCCAGCAGCCAAGAGGTAGCGGGAGCGGGCACAGATACGCAGTATTTT. Encoded protein: CASSQEVAGAGTDTQYF. The chain joins TRBV4-1 to TRBJ2-3; 9 nucleotides line up with TRBD2. The ends lost 0 bases at V and 1 base at J; junction bases unmatched: 5. CDR3 length equals 17 residues. CDR1 and CDR2 (germline): MGHRA, YSYEKL.

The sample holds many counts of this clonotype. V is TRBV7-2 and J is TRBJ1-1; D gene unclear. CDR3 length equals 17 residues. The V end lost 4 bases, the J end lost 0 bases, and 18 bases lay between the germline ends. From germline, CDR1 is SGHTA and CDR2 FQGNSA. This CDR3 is CASSYPKTAPLNTEAFF. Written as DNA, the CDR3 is TGTGCCAGCAGCTACCCGAAAACAGCTCCCTTGAACACTGAAGCTTTCTTT.

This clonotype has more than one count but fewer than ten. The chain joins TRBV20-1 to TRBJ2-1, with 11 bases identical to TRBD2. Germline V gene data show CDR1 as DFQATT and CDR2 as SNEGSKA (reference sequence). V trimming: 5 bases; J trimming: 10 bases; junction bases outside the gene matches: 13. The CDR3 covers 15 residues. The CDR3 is CSAEPLGLAEEEQFF. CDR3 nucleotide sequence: TGCAGTGCTGAACCCTTGGGACTAGCGGAAGAAGAGCAGTTCTTC.

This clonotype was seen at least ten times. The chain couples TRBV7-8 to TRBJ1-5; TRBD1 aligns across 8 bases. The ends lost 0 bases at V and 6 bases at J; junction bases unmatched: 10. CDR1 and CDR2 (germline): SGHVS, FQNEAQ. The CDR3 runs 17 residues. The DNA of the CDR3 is TGTGCCAGCAGCTTAGCTTCTGGACAGGGACGGCCTCAGCCCCAGCATTTT. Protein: CASSLASGQGRPQPQHF.